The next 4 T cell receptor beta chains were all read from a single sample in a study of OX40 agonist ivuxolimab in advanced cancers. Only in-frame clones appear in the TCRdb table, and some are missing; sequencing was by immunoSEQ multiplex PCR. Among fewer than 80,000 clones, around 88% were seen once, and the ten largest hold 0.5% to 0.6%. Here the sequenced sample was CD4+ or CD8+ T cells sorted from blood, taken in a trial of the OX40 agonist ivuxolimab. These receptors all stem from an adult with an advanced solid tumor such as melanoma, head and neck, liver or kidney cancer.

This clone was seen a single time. In DNA, the CDR3 is TGTGCCAGCAGCCCGCGGACAGGGAGACCCTACAATGAGCAGTTCTTC. It is translated as CASSPRTGRPYNEQFF. This chain joins TRBV7-3 and TRBJ2-1; 8 positions match TRBD1. This CDR3 contains 16 residues. Germline V gene data show CDR1 as SGHTA and CDR2 as FQGTGA. The J segment lost 2 bases and the V segment lost 5 bases, leaving 8 bases of the junction unmatched.

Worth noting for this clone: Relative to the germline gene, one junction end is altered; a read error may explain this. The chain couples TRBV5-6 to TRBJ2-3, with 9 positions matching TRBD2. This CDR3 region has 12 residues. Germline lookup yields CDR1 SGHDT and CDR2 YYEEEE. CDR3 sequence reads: CASSLGAAGGQF. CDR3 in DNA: TGTGCCAGCAGCTTGGGGGCGGCGGGGGGGCAATTT.

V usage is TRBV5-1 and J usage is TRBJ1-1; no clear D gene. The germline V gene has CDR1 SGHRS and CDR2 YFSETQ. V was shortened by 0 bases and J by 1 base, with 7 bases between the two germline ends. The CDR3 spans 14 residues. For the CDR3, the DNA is TGCGCCAGCAGCTTGGGGGCCGCGAACACTGAAGCTTTCTTT. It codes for CASSLGAANTEAFF. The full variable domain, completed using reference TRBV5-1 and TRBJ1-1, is KAGVTQTPRYLIKTRGQQVTLSCSPISGHRSVSWYQQTPGQGLQFLFEYFSETQRNKGNFPGRFSGRQFSNSRSEMNVSTLELGDSALYLCASSLGAANTEAFFGQGTRLTVV.

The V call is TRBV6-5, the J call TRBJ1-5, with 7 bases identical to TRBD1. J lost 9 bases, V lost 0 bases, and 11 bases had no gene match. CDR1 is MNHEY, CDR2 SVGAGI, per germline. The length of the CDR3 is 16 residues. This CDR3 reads CASSYSRQGSEGPQHF. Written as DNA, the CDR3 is TGTGCCAGCAGTTACTCTCGACAGGGCTCGGAGGGGCCCCAGCATTTT.